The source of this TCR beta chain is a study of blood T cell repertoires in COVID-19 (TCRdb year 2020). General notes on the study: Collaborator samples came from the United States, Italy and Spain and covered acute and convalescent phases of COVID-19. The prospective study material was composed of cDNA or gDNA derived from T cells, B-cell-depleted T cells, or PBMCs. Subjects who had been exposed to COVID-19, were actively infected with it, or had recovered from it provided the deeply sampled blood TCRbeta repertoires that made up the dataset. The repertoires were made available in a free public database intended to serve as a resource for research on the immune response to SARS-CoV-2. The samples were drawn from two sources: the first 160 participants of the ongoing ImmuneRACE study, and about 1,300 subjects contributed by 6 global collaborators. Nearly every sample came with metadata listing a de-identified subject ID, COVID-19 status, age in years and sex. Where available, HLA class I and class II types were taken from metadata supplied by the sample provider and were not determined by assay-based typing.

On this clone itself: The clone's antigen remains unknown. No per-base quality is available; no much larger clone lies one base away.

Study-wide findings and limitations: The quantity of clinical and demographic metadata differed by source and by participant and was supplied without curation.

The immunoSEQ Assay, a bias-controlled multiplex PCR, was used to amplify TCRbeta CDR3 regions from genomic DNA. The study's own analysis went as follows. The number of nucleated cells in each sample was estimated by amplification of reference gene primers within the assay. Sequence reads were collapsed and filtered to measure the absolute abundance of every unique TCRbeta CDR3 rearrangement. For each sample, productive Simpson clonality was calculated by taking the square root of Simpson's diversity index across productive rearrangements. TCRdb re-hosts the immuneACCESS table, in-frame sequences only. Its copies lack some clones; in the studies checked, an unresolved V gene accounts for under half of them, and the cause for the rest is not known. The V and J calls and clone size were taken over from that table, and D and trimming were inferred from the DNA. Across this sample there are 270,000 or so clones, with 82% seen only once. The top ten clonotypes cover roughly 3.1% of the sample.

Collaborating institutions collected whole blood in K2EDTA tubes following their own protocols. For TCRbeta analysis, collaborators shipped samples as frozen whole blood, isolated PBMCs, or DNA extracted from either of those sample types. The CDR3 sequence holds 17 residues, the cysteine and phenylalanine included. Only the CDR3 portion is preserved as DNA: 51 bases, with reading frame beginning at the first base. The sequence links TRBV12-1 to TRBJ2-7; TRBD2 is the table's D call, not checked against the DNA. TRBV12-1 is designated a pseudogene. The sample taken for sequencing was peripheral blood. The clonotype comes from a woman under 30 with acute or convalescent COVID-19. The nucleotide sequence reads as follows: TGTGCCAGCAGCGACCTAGGCACCCCTAGCGGGAGTTACGAGCAGTACTTC. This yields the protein CASSDLGTPSGSYEQYF.